These T cell receptor beta chains were read from a single sample in a study of blood T cell repertoires in COVID-19. The assay was immunoSEQ multiplex PCR, and TCRdb's table has in-frame clones only and misses some. The table shows about 36,000 clones, with roughly 78% occurring only once. The sequencing input was peripheral blood. These receptors were collected from a man aged 60-69 years with acute or convalescent COVID-19. Both conserved end residues are part of each CDR3. D genes are given only for firm matches. Clone size appears in some rows only: once, few, many, or a class for an expanded clone.

d_gene: TRBD1; abundance: NA; v_gene: TRBV7-9; j_gene: TRBJ1-3; CDR3nt: TGTGCCAGCAGCCCCGCGGACAGGGCCTTCTCTGGAAACACCATATATTTT; CDR3aa: CASSPADRAFSGNTIYF
d_gene: NA; abundance: NA; v_gene: TRBV7-2; j_gene: TRBJ1-3; CDR3nt: TGTGCCAGCACTATGGAGGGATCAGGAAACACCATATATTTT; CDR3aa: CASTMEGSGNTIYF
d_gene: TRBD1; abundance: NA; v_gene: TRBV10-1; j_gene: TRBJ2-3; CDR3nt: TGCGCCAGCAGCCCAGGGGGCGGGACAGATACGCAGTATTTT; CDR3aa: CASSPGGGTDTQYF
d_gene: TRBD1; abundance: NA; v_gene: TRBV5-6; j_gene: TRBJ1-2; CDR3nt: TGTGCCAGCAGCGGGGACAGGGGGAACTATGGCTACACCTTC; CDR3aa: CASSGDRGNYGYTF
d_gene: NA; abundance: NA; v_gene: TRBV2; j_gene: TRBJ2-3; CDR3nt: TGTGCCAGCAGTGAGGCGAGTAGCGTCACAGATACGCAGTATTTT; CDR3aa: CASSEASSVTDTQYF
d_gene: NA; abundance: NA; v_gene: TRBV12-3/TRBV12-4; j_gene: TRBJ1-5; CDR3nt: TGTGCCAGCAGTTCACAGTGGCGGCCCCAGCATTTT; CDR3aa: CASSSQWRPQHF
d_gene: TRBD2; abundance: once; v_gene: TRBV7-2; j_gene: TRBJ2-1; CDR3nt: TGTGCCAGCACCTTTCTTCCTCTAGCGGGGTCCTACAATGAGCAGTTCTTC; CDR3aa: CASTFLPLAGSYNEQFF
d_gene: NA; abundance: NA; v_gene: TRBV4-2; j_gene: TRBJ2-3; CDR3nt: TGTGCCAGCAGCCCCCCTTTACAGACAGATACGCAGTATTTT; CDR3aa: CASSPPLQTDTQYF
d_gene: TRBD2; abundance: once; v_gene: TRBV7-9; j_gene: TRBJ2-1; CDR3nt: TGTGCCAGCAGTCCAGGGGCATCTAGCGGGTACAATGAGCAGTTCTTC; CDR3aa: CASSPGASSGYNEQFF
d_gene: TRBD2; abundance: NA; v_gene: TRBV2; j_gene: TRBJ2-3; CDR3nt: TGTGCCAGCGGGCGACTAGCGTCTAGCACAGATACGCAGTATTTT; CDR3aa: CASGRLASSTDTQYF
d_gene: NA; abundance: NA; v_gene: TRBV7-8; j_gene: TRBJ1-1; CDR3nt: TGTGCCAGCAGCTTAGCCTCAGGGTCATTCACTGAAGCTTTCTTT; CDR3aa: CASSLASGSFTEAFF
d_gene: TRBD2; abundance: once; v_gene: TRBV15; j_gene: TRBJ2-1; CDR3nt: TGTGCCACCAGTCGGGACGGGGGGAACAATGAGCAGTTCTTC; CDR3aa: CATSRDGGNNEQFF
d_gene: TRBD1; abundance: once; v_gene: TRBV5-5; j_gene: TRBJ1-1; CDR3nt: TGTGCCAGCAGGGCGGGACAGGCTAACACTGAAGCTTTCTTT; CDR3aa: CASRAGQANTEAFF
d_gene: NA; abundance: NA; v_gene: TRBV9; j_gene: TRBJ2-2; CDR3nt: TGTGCCAGCAGCTCGGGACTTATCACCGGGGAGCTGTTTTTT; CDR3aa: CASSSGLITGELFF
d_gene: NA; abundance: NA; v_gene: TRBV13; j_gene: TRBJ2-1; CDR3nt: TGTGCCAGCCGAGGGTACAATGAGCAGTTCTTC; CDR3aa: CASRGYNEQFF
d_gene: NA; abundance: NA; v_gene: TRBV27; j_gene: TRBJ1-2; CDR3nt: TGTGCCAGCAGTTTCATCCAAGAGGGTGGCTACACCTTC; CDR3aa: CASSFIQEGGYTF
d_gene: NA; abundance: NA; v_gene: TRBV2; j_gene: TRBJ1-1; CDR3nt: TGTGCCAGCAGTCCGAGACAGCTTTTGAACACTGAAGCTTTCTTT; CDR3aa: CASSPRQLLNTEAFF
d_gene: NA; abundance: few; v_gene: TRBV5-4; j_gene: TRBJ1-2; CDR3nt: TGTGCCAGCAGCTTGGGGCCAGGGGACATAAACTATGGCTACACCTTC; CDR3aa: CASSLGPGDINYGYTF
d_gene: NA; abundance: few; v_gene: TRBV29-1; j_gene: TRBJ2-1; CDR3nt: TGCAGCGTTAGGACTGAGCGTCAATACAATGAGCAGTTCTTC; CDR3aa: CSVRTERQYNEQFF
d_gene: NA; abundance: NA; v_gene: TRBV10-3; j_gene: TRBJ2-5; CDR3nt: TGTGCCATCAGTGGTTGGGGACTCCAAGAGACCCAGTACTTC; CDR3aa: CAISGWGLQETQYF
d_gene: TRBD2; abundance: few; v_gene: TRBV15; j_gene: TRBJ2-6; CDR3nt: TGTGCCACCAGCAGAGGGGGGGGACCCGGGGCCAACGTCCTGACTTTC; CDR3aa: CATSRGGGPGANVLTF
d_gene: TRBD1; abundance: NA; v_gene: TRBV27; j_gene: TRBJ1-2; CDR3nt: TGTGCCAATCGGACAGGGTCGATTGGCTACACCTTC; CDR3aa: CANRTGSIGYTF
d_gene: NA; abundance: few; v_gene: TRBV28; j_gene: TRBJ2-1; CDR3nt: TGTGCCAGCACCCGGGAGCATGAGCAGTTCTTC; CDR3aa: CASTREHEQFF
d_gene: TRBD1; abundance: once; v_gene: TRBV7-7; j_gene: TRBJ2-5; CDR3nt: TGTGCTAGCAGCGGAACGACAGGGGGTGGTGAGACCCAGTACTTC; CDR3aa: CASSGTTGGGETQYF
d_gene: TRBD2; abundance: NA; v_gene: TRBV13; j_gene: TRBJ2-1; CDR3nt: TGTGCCAGCAGCCGGTCGGGACTAGCGGGGTACAATGAGCAGTTCTTC; CDR3aa: CASSRSGLAGYNEQFF
d_gene: TRBD1; abundance: few; v_gene: TRBV5-1; j_gene: TRBJ2-7; CDR3nt: TGCGCCAGCAGCTTTGGAGGGACAGGGGTGCGCGAGCAGTACTTC; CDR3aa: CASSFGGTGVREQYF
d_gene: TRBD1; abundance: NA; v_gene: TRBV6-5; j_gene: TRBJ2-7; CDR3nt: TGTGCCAGCAGCTCGACAGGGGCCTACGAGCAGTACTTC; CDR3aa: CASSSTGAYEQYF
d_gene: TRBD2; abundance: NA; v_gene: TRBV5-1; j_gene: TRBJ2-1; CDR3nt: TGCGCCAGCAGCTTGCTGTGGCTAGCGGGGAATGAGCAGTTCTTC; CDR3aa: CASSLLWLAGNEQFF
d_gene: TRBD1; abundance: few; v_gene: TRBV6-5; j_gene: TRBJ1-1; CDR3nt: TGTGCCAGCAGTACAGACAGGGGAACTGAAGCTTTCTTT; CDR3aa: CASSTDRGTEAFF
d_gene: NA; abundance: NA; v_gene: TRBV7-2; j_gene: TRBJ2-7; CDR3nt: TGTGCCAGCAGCTTACCATTAGCGGTGGGGGGAGTGTCGGACGAGCAGTACTTC; CDR3aa: CASSLPLAVGGVSDEQYF
d_gene: TRBD1; abundance: NA; v_gene: TRBV10-3; j_gene: TRBJ2-7; CDR3nt: TGTGCCATCAGTGAGCCCGGACAGGGGGGCCCGGGGGAGCAGTACTTC; CDR3aa: CAISEPGQGGPGEQYF
d_gene: NA; abundance: NA; v_gene: TRBV15; j_gene: TRBJ2-5; CDR3nt: TGTGCCACCAGCAGAGATGGGGTGGGGGGAGAGACCCAGTACTTC; CDR3aa: CATSRDGVGGETQYF
d_gene: NA; abundance: NA; v_gene: TRBV5-6; j_gene: TRBJ2-7; CDR3nt: TGTGCCAGCAGCGACGGGGAGTACGAGCAGTACTTC; CDR3aa: CASSDGEYEQYF
d_gene: TRBD2; abundance: NA; v_gene: TRBV28; j_gene: TRBJ2-7; CDR3nt: TGTGCCAGCAGTACCCTCAGAGGCGGGAGTTACGAGCAGTACTTC; CDR3aa: CASSTLRGGSYEQYF
d_gene: NA; abundance: NA; v_gene: TRBV30; j_gene: TRBJ1-3; CDR3nt: TGTGCCTGGAGTGTCAAGCGGGGGGGAGTTCCTGGAAACACCATATATTTT; CDR3aa: CAWSVKRGGVPGNTIYF
d_gene: NA; abundance: NA; v_gene: TRBV28; j_gene: TRBJ2-1; CDR3nt: TGTGCCAGCAGTGTAAACTACAATGAGCAGTTCTTC; CDR3aa: CASSVNYNEQFF
d_gene: TRBD1; abundance: NA; v_gene: TRBV11-2; j_gene: TRBJ2-3; CDR3nt: TGTGCCAGCAGTCCCGGGACAGGCTATACGCAGTATTTT; CDR3aa: CASSPGTGYTQYF
d_gene: NA; abundance: NA; v_gene: TRBV18; j_gene: TRBJ2-2; CDR3nt: TGTGCCAGCTCTGGACTCCCCACCGGGGAGCTGTTTTTT; CDR3aa: CASSGLPTGELFF
d_gene: TRBD2; abundance: NA; v_gene: TRBV28; j_gene: TRBJ2-3; CDR3nt: TGTGCCAGCAGTCTCCCTAGCGGGATGACAGATACGCAGTATTTT; CDR3aa: CASSLPSGMTDTQYF
d_gene: NA; abundance: few; v_gene: TRBV5-5; j_gene: TRBJ1-1; CDR3nt: TGTGCCAGCAGCCCCATCGCGGACACTGAAGCTTTCTTT; CDR3aa: CASSPIADTEAFF
d_gene: NA; abundance: NA; v_gene: TRBV7-2; j_gene: TRBJ2-2; CDR3nt: TGTGCCAGCAGCCCTGCGGGGTGGTTGTTAGCGGTAAACACCGGGGAGCTGTTTTTT; CDR3aa: CASSPAGWLLAVNTGELFF
d_gene: NA; abundance: NA; v_gene: TRBV28; j_gene: TRBJ1-2; CDR3nt: TGTGCCAGCAGTTTAGAGGCACGACGGTTAGGCTACACCTTC; CDR3aa: CASSLEARRLGYTF
d_gene: NA; abundance: once; v_gene: TRBV28; j_gene: TRBJ2-7; CDR3nt: TGTGCCAGCAGTTCGGGTAGCTACGAGCAGTACTTC; CDR3aa: CASSSGSYEQYF
d_gene: NA; abundance: few; v_gene: TRBV7-9; j_gene: TRBJ2-5; CDR3nt: TGTGCCAGCAGCTCAGACAGGTTTCAAGAGACCCAGTACTTC; CDR3aa: CASSSDRFQETQYF
d_gene: NA; abundance: few; v_gene: TRBV5-4; j_gene: TRBJ2-5; CDR3nt: TGTGCCAGCAGCGATGCAGGGTGGGAGACCCAGTACTTC; CDR3aa: CASSDAGWETQYF
d_gene: TRBD2; abundance: NA; v_gene: TRBV24-1; j_gene: TRBJ2-1; CDR3nt: TGTGCCACCAGTGATAGGCAGGCTAGCGGCTACAATGAGCAGTTCTTC; CDR3aa: CATSDRQASGYNEQFF
d_gene: TRBD1; abundance: NA; v_gene: TRBV10-3; j_gene: TRBJ1-4; CDR3nt: TGTGCCATCACTAAGACAGGGGGGAATGAAAAACTGTTTTTT; CDR3aa: CAITKTGGNEKLFF
d_gene: TRBD1; abundance: NA; v_gene: TRBV5-1; j_gene: TRBJ1-1; CDR3nt: TGCGCCAGCAGCTTGGACAGGGGCGGCACTGAAGCTTTCTTT; CDR3aa: CASSLDRGGTEAFF
d_gene: NA; abundance: NA; v_gene: TRBV3-1/TRBV3-2; j_gene: TRBJ2-7; CDR3nt: TGTGCCAGCAGCCAAGGGCTCACAAGTACATCCTACGAGCAGTACTTC; CDR3aa: CASSQGLTSTSYEQYF
d_gene: NA; abundance: NA; v_gene: TRBV28; j_gene: TRBJ2-3; CDR3nt: TGTGCCAGCAGTTTTGGATCTAGCGGAGGGGGGGATACGCAGTATTTT; CDR3aa: CASSFGSSGGGDTQYF
d_gene: TRBD2; abundance: NA; v_gene: TRBV7-2; j_gene: TRBJ2-7; CDR3nt: TGTGCCAGCAGCATGGGGACTAGCGGCGCCTACGAGCAGTACTTC; CDR3aa: CASSMGTSGAYEQYF
d_gene: NA; abundance: few; v_gene: TRBV19; j_gene: TRBJ2-2; CDR3nt: TGTGCCAGTGAGGGAGATGGCACCGGGGAGCTGTTTTTT; CDR3aa: CASEGDGTGELFF
d_gene: TRBD1; abundance: few; v_gene: TRBV6-4; j_gene: TRBJ1-1; CDR3nt: TGTGCCAGCAGTGGGACAGGGGGCACTGAAGCTTTCTTT; CDR3aa: CASSGTGGTEAFF
d_gene: NA; abundance: once; v_gene: TRBV11-2; j_gene: TRBJ2-7; CDR3nt: TGTGCCAGCAGCTGGGGGCAGGGCTACGAGCAGTACTTC; CDR3aa: CASSWGQGYEQYF
d_gene: NA; abundance: once; v_gene: TRBV2; j_gene: TRBJ2-7; CDR3nt: TGTGCCAGCAGTGAAGGGACAGTCCTGTACTTC; CDR3aa: CASSEGTVLYF
d_gene: NA; abundance: once; v_gene: TRBV5-5; j_gene: TRBJ2-1; CDR3nt: TGTGCCAGCAGTCCCATAGGGGAAAGCTCCTACAATGAGCAGTTCTTC; CDR3aa: CASSPIGESSYNEQFF
d_gene: TRBD2; abundance: NA; v_gene: TRBV11-2; j_gene: TRBJ2-7; CDR3nt: TGTGCCAGCAGCTCTGTTTTTGCGGGAGGGCAGTTTTCGTCCGAGCAGTACTTC; CDR3aa: CASSSVFAGGQFSSEQYF
d_gene: NA; abundance: NA; v_gene: TRBV28; j_gene: TRBJ1-5; CDR3nt: TGTGCCAGCAAATCGTCTCGGGGAGATCAGCCCCAGCATTTT; CDR3aa: CASKSSRGDQPQHF